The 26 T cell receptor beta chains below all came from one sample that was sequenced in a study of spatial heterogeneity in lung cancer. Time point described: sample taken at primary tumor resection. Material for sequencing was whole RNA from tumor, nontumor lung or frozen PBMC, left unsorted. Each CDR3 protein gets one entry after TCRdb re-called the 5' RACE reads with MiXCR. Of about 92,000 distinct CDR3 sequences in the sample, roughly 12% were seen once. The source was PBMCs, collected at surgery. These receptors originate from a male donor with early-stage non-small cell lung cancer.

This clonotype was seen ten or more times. The CDR3, as DNA: TGTGCCAGCAGTTCAGCAAACAGGGGGCGAACAGATACGCAGTATTTT. The encoded protein is CASSSANRGRTDTQYF. The rearrangement uses TRBV28 and TRBJ2-3, with TRBD1 matching over 9 bases. Trimming at V came to 4 bases and at J to 3 bases, leaving 8 bases not matched to a gene. This CDR3 spans 16 amino acids. CDR1 MDHEN and CDR2 SYDVKM come from the germline V gene.

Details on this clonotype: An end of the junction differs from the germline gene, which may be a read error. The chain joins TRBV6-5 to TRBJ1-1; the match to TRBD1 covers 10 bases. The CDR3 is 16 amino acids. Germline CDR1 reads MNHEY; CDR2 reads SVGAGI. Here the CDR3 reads CSSVKGTGALNGEAFF. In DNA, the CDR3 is TGTTCCAGCGTTAAGGGGACAGGGGCACTCAACGGCGAAGCTTTCTTT.

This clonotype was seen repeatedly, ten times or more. The chain's CDR3 is CSVEEDRGQYNSPLHF. The DNA for the CDR3 is TGCAGCGTTGAAGAGGACCGGGGACAATATAATTCACCCCTCCACTTT. The chain couples TRBV29-1 to TRBJ1-6, with a possible D match to TRBD1 (6 bases). V lost 0 bases, J lost 4 bases, and 13 bases lay in between. The CDR3 length is 16 residues. CDR1 SQVTM and CDR2 ANQGSEA come from the germline V gene.

In DNA form, the CDR3 reads TGCGCCAGCAGCCCGGGACTAGCGGGGCAGCACAATGAGCAGTTCTTC. It encodes CASSPGLAGQHNEQFF. The rearrangement links TRBV5-1 to TRBJ2-1, with 13 bases aligning to TRBD2. This CDR3 contains 16 residues. V lost 4 bases, J lost 5 bases, and 6 bases stayed unmatched. The germline V gene encodes CDR1 SGHRS and CDR2 YFSETQ.

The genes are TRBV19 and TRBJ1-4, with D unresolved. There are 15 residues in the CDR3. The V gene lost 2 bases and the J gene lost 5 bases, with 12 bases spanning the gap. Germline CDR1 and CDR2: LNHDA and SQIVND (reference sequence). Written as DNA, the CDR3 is TGTGCCAGTAGTATAACCGGGAGGCCAAATGAAAAACTGTTTTTT. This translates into CASSITGRPNEKLFF.

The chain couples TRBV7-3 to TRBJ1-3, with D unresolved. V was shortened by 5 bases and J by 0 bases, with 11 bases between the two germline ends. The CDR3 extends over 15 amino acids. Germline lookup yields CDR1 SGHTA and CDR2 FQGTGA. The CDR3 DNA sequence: TGTGCCAGCAGCACATCCGGGTCCTCTGGAAACACCATATATTTT. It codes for CASSTSGSSGNTIYF.

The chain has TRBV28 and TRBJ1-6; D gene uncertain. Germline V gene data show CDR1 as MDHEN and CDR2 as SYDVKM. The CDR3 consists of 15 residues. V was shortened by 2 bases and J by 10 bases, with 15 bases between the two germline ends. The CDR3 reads CASSLDGLSGSPLHF. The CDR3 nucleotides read TGTGCCAGCAGTTTAGACGGGCTTAGCGGGTCACCCCTCCACTTT.

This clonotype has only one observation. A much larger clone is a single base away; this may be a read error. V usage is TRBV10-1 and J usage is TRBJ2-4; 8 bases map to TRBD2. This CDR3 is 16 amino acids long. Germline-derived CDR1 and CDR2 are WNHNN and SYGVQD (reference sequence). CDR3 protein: CTSSERAGDSKNIQYF. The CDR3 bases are TGCACCAGCAGTGAACGAGCGGGGGACTCCAAAAACATTCAGTACTTC.

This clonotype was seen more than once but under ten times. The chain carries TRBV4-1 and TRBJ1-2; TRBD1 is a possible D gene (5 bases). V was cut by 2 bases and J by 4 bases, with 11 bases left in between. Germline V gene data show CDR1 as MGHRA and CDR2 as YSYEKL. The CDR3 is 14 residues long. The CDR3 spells CASSQPRAAYGYTF. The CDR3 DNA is TGCGCCAGCAGCCAACCCAGGGCCGCCTATGGCTACACCTTC.

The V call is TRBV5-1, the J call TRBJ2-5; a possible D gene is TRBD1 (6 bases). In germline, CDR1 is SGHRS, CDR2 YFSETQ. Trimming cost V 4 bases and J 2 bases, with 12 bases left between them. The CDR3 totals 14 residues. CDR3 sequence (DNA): TGCGCCAGCAGCCCTGGGACAACGCAAGAGACCCAGTACTTC. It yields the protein CASSPGTTQETQYF. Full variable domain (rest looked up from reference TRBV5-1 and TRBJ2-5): KAGVTQTPRYLIKTRGQQVTLSCSPISGHRSVSWYQQTPGQGLQFLFEYFSETQRNKGNFPGRFSGRQFSNSRSEMNVSTLELGDSALYLCASSPGTTQETQYFGPGTRLLVL.

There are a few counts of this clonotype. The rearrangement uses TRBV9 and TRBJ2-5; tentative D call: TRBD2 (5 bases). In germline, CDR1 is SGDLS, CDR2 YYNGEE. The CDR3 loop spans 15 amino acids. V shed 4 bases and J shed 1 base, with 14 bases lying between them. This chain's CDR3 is CASSPAAKLQETQYF. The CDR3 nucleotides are TGTGCCAGCAGCCCAGCGGCTAAACTCCAAGAGACCCAGTACTTC.

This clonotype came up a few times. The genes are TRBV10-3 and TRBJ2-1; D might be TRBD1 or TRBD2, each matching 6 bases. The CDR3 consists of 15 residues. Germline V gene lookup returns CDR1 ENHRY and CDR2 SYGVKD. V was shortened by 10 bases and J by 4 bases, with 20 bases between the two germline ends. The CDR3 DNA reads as TGTGCCACAAAATCGGAAGGGGGGCCTTACAATGAGCAGTTCTTC. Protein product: CATKSEGGPYNEQFF.

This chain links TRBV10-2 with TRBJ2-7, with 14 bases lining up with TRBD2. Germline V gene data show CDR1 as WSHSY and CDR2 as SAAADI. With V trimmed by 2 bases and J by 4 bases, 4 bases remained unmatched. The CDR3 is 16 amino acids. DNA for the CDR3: TGCGCCAGCAGTGAGAGGACTAGCGGGGGGTGGTACGAGCAGTACTTC. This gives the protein CASSERTSGGWYEQYF.

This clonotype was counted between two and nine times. The CDR3 sequence is CASSYSASVETQYF. CDR3 coding DNA: TGTGCCAGCAGTTACAGCGCTAGCGTAGAGACCCAGTACTTC. This chain uses TRBV6-5 with TRBJ2-5, with a weak D call TRBD2 (6 bases). CDR1 MNHEY and CDR2 SVGAGI come from the germline V gene. The CDR3 extends over 14 amino acids. Trimming pared 2 bases from V and 4 bases from J, leaving 11 bases between.

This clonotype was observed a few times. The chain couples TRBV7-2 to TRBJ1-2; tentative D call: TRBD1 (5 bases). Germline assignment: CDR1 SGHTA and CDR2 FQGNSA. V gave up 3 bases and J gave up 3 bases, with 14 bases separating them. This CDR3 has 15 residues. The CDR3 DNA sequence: TGTGCCAGCAGCTTGGACACCAGCCAATACTATGGCTACACCTTC. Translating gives CASSLDTSQYYGYTF.

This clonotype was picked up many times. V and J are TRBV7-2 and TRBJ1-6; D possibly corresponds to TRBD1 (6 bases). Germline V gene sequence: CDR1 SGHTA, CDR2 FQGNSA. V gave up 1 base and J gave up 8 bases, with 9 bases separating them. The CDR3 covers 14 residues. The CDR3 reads CASSLVPGDSPLHF. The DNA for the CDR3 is TGTGCCAGCAGCTTAGTTCCAGGGGATTCACCCCTCCACTTT.

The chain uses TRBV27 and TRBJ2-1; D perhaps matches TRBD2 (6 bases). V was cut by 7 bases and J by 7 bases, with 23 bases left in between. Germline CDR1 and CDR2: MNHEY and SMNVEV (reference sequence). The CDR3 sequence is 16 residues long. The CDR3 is CASTLLASGFGNEQFF. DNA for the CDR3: TGTGCCAGCACCCTTTTGGCCAGCGGGTTCGGGAATGAGCAGTTCTTC.

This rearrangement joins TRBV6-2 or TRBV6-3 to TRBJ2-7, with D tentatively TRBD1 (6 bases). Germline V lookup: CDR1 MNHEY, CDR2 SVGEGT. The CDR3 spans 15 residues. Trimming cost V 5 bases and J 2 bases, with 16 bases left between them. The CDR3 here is CASSGRGQIPYEQYF. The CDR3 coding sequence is TGTGCCAGCAGTGGCCGGGGACAAATACCCTACGAGCAGTACTTC.

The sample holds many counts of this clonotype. CDR3 bases: TGTGCCACCAGCAGAGCGGCGACCGGGGAGCTGTTTTTT. Protein sequence: CATSRAATGELFF. The chain uses TRBV15 and TRBJ2-2, with D hard to call. V was shortened by 1 base and J by 5 bases, with 5 bases between the two germline ends. Germline V gene lookup returns CDR1 LNHNV and CDR2 YYDKDF (reference sequence). The CDR3 is 13 residues long. The complete variable domain, with remaining parts taken from reference TRBV15 and TRBJ2-2, reads DAMVIQNPRYQVTQFGKPVTLSCSQTLNHNVMYWYQQKSSQAPKLLFHYYDKDFNNEADTPDNFQSRRPNTSFCFLDIRSPGLGDTAMYLCATSRAATGELFFGEGSRLTVL.

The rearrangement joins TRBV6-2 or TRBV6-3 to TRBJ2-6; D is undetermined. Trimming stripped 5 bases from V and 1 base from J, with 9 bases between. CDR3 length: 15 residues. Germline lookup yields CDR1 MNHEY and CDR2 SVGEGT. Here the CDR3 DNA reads TGTGCCAGCAGTACTCCTAATTCTGGGGCCAACGTCCTGACTTTC. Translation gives CASSTPNSGANVLTF.

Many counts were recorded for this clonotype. CDR3 sequence: CASSPRTGLSGRADTQYF. CDR3 nucleotides: TGCGCCAGCAGCCCGCGGACAGGTCTTAGCGGGAGGGCAGATACGCAGTATTTT. This rearrangement joins TRBV5-1 to TRBJ2-3; TRBD2 aligns across 11 bases. This CDR3 contains 18 residues. The V and J ends lost 4 bases and 4 bases, in that order; junction bases with no gene match: 14. Germline CDR1 reads SGHRS; CDR2 reads YFSETQ. The full variable domain, rest sourced from reference TRBV5-1 and TRBJ2-3, is KAGVTQTPRYLIKTRGQQVTLSCSPISGHRSVSWYQQTPGQGLQFLFEYFSETQRNKGNFPGRFSGRQFSNSRSEMNVSTLELGDSALYLCASSPRTGLSGRADTQYFGPGTRLTVL.

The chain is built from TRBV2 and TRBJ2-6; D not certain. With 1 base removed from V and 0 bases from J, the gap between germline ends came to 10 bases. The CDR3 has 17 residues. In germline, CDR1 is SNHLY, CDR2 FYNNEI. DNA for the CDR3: TGTGCCAGCAGTGAAGAGGGCGCAAGCTCTGGGGCCAACGTCCTGACTTTC. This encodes CASSEEGASSGANVLTF.

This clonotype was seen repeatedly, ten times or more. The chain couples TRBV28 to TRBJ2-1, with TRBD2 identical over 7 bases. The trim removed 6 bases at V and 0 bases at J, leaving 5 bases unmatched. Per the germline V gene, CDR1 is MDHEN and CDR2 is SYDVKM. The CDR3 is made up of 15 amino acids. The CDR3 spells CASSSGTISYNEQFF. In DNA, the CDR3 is TGTGCCAGCAGCTCCGGGACTATCTCCTACAATGAGCAGTTCTTC.

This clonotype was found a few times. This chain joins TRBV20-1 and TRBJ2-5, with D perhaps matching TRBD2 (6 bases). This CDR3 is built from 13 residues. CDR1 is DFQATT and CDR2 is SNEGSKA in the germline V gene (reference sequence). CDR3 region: CRPGQAGGETQYF. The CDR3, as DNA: TGCAGACCCGGACAAGCCGGGGGAGAGACCCAGTACTTC.

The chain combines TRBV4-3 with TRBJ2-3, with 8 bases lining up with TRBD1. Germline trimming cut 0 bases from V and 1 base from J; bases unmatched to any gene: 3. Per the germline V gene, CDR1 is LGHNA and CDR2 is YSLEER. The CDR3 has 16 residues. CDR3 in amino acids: CASSQEPTGGTDTQYF. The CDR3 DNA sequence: TGCGCCAGCAGCCAAGAACCGACAGGGGGCACAGATACGCAGTATTTT.

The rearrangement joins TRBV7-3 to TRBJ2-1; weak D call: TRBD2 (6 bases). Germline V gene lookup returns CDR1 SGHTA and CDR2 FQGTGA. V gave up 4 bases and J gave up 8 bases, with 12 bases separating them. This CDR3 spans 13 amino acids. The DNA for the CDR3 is TGTGCCAGCAGCTCTCGGGGCGGGGATGAGCAGTTCTTC. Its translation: CASSSRGGDEQFF.